This T cell receptor beta chain was captured in a study of identical twins. Study-level points and caveats: Twins' excess sharing was less marked for out-of-frame beta sequences. Out-of-frame TCR alpha sharing in monozygotic twins exceeded recombination model predictions. Analyses of zero insertions could be partly confounded by invariant MAIT and iNKT cells.

The ends lost 2 bases at V and 0 bases at J; junction bases unmatched: 7. This CDR3 comprises 15 residues. Germline CDR1 and CDR2: SQVTM and ANQGSEA. There are a few counts of this clonotype. The antigen is undetermined. TCRdb fed the 5' RACE reads into MiXCR, producing one record per CDR3 protein. The table records roughly 230,000 distinct CDR3 sequences, about 8.3% of them present only once. This sample also belongs to another study, concerning yellow fever vaccine responses in identical twins.

Material: CD8+ T cells sorted from blood. The sequence was collected from a woman aged 18-29 years in good health. The rearrangement links TRBV29-1 to TRBJ2-7; TRBD1 matches 7 bases. The CDR3 reads CSVEWDSQSSYEQYF. DNA for the CDR3: TGCAGCGTTGAATGGGACAGCCAAAGCTCCTACGAGCAGTACTTC.